This T cell receptor beta chain was captured by sequencing in a study of shared T cell receptors in the human thymus. Between the trimmed V and J ends, which lost 1 base and 4 bases, there was a span of 20 bases. Germline lookup yields CDR1 LNHNV and CDR2 YYDKDF (reference sequence). This CDR3 is 17 amino acids long. Produced via immunoSEQ multiplex PCR; TCRdb's table is partial and in-frame only. This table holds roughly 410,000 clones, around 95% found once. Sequencing was done on a sample of thymocytes. The TCR originated in a human donor. The chain carries TRBV15 and TRBJ2-7; D is unresolved. The CDR3 region has the DNA TGTGCCACCAGCAGAGTGGGGTGCACCCCTGGTAGGTACGAGCAGTACTTC. Translation gives CATSRVGCTPGRYEQYF.